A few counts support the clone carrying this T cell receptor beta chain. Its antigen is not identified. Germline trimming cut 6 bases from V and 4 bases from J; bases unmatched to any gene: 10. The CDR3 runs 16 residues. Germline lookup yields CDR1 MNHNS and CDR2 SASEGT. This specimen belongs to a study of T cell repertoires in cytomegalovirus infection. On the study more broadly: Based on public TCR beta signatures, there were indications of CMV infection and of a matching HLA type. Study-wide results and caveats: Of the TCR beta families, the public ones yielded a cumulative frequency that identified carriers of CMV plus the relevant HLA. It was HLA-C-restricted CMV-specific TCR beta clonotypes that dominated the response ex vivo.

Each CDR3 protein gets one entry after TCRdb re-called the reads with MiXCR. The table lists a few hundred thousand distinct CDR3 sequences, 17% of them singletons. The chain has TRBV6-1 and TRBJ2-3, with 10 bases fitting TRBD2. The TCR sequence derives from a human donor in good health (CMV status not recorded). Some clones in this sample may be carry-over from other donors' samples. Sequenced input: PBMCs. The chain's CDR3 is CASRPRGLALADTQYF. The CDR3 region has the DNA TGTGCCAGCAGGCCACGGGGACTAGCGCTCGCAGATACGCAGTATTTT.